The rows below give T cell receptor beta chains drawn from one sample of a study of spatial heterogeneity in lung cancer. TCRdb itself ran the 5' RACE reads through MiXCR, one entry per CDR3 protein. The sample holds under 8,000 distinct CDR3 sequences, 6.5% to 7% seen once. This material consisted of lung tumor tissue, taken at surgery. The source is a male donor with early-stage non-small cell lung cancer. Both conserved end residues are part of each CDR3. Each record gives: J gene, clone size, V gene, D gene, CDR3 DNA, CDR3 protein. D genes are given only for firm matches. Each size is once, few or many counts, or a class when the clone is expanded.

TRBJ2-1,medium-sized,TRBV29-1,TRBD2,TGCAGCGTTGAAGACCCATTTAGCGGGGGCAGCTCCTACAATGAGCAGTTCTTC,CSVEDPFSGGSSYNEQFF
TRBJ2-3,many,TRBV4-2,.,TGTGCCAGCAGCCACGTGGCTAGCTCTACAGATACGCAGTATTTT,CASSHVASSTDTQYF
TRBJ2-7,many,TRBV20-1,.,TGCAGTGCTACCGTAGCGGTCCTTGCCGGCGAGCAGTACTTC,CSATVAVLAGEQYF
TRBJ1-5,medium-sized,TRBV7-9,.,TGTGCCAGCAGCCTCGGGCCCGATCAGCCCCAGCATTTT,CASSLGPDQPQHF
TRBJ2-3,medium-sized,TRBV4-1,.,TGCGCCAGCAGCCCCGCTAGCATGGATACGCAGTATTTT,CASSPASMDTQYF
TRBJ1-5,medium-sized,TRBV6-6,.,TGTGCCAGCAGTGGCAGGGGCATACTGCAGCCCCAGCATTTT,CASSGRGILQPQHF
TRBJ1-1,medium-sized,TRBV6-5,.,TGTGCCAGCAGATGGGCAGGGCGAGGAACTGAAGCTTTCTTT,CASRWAGRGTEAFF
TRBJ2-3,medium-sized,TRBV24-1,.,TGTGCCACCAGTGATTTGGCGTTCGGAGGCACAGATACGCAGTATTTT,CATSDLAFGGTDTQYF
TRBJ2-3,many,TRBV7-8,TRBD2,TGTGCCAGCAGCTTAGGGGCCCGGACTAGCGACACAGATACGCAGTATTTT,CASSLGARTSDTDTQYF
TRBJ1-2,medium-sized,TRBV28,.,TGTGCCAGCAGTTTAGGTGTGGAATACACCTTC,CASSLGVEYTF
TRBJ2-1,many,TRBV2,.,TGTGCCAGCAGCTCGGAGGGGGGAGCGAACAATGAGCAGTTCTTC,CASSSEGGANNEQFF
TRBJ2-6,medium-sized,TRBV7-7,.,TGTGCCAGCAGCCCACCGGGATCTGGGGCCAACGTCCTGACTTTC,CASSPPGSGANVLTF
TRBJ2-7,many,TRBV20-1,.,TGCAGTGCTAGAGGGGACATCCGCTACGAGCAGTACTTC,CSARGDIRYEQYF
TRBJ2-3,many,TRBV5-1,TRBD2,TGCGCCAGCAGCCCCGGGGGAGGGTTCGGCACAGATACGCAGTATTTT,CASSPGGGFGTDTQYF
TRBJ2-2,medium-sized,TRBV18,TRBD1,TGTGCCAGCTCATGGGACAGCTCGAACACCGGGGAGCTGTTTTTT,CASSWDSSNTGELFF
TRBJ2-7,many,TRBV28,.,TGTGCCAGCAGTTTAGGGACGACAAGAACCTACGAGCAGTACTTC,CASSLGTTRTYEQYF